Below, 28 T cell receptor beta chains from the same sample are listed, as sequenced in a study of T cell responses to AZD1222 COVID-19 vaccine. The assay was immunoSEQ multiplex PCR, and TCRdb's table has in-frame clones only and misses some. The sample lists 35,000 to 55,000 clones, about 83% occurring once. The sample consisted of peripheral blood, taken on day 0 of AZD1222 vaccination. Receptors were obtained from an adult in good health.

The V call is TRBV7-9, the J call TRBJ1-4; 7 positions agree with TRBD1. V gave up 1 base and J gave up 0 bases; unmatched junction bases: 8. The CDR3 is 18 amino acids. Germline loops: CDR1 SEHNR, CDR2 FQNEAQ (reference sequence). In DNA form, the CDR3 reads TGTGCCAGCAGCTTAGGCTCCGGGACAGCTACAACTAATGAAAAACTGTTTTTT. It encodes CASSLGSGTATTNEKLFF.

This clone was picked up one time. V usage is TRBV19 and J usage is TRBJ2-3, with D uncertain. The V gene's germline CDR1 is LNHDA and CDR2 SQIVND (reference sequence). This CDR3 comprises 16 residues. Deletions cut 3 bases from V and 6 bases from J, with 19 bases between. CDR3 in DNA: TGTGCCAGTAGTATTCTTAACACCGGCGTCAGGGATACGCAGTATTTT. Amino acid sequence: CASSILNTGVRDTQYF.

The genes are TRBV16 and TRBJ2-1, with TRBD2 matching 10 bases. CDR3 length equals 17 residues. The trim removed 7 bases at V and 8 bases at J, leaving 17 bases unmatched. Germline CDR1 KGHSY, CDR2 FQNENV. The CDR3 nucleotides read TGTGCCAGCACCCCGATCCCGGGACTAGCGAGTGGGGATGAGCAGTTCTTC. This translates into CASTPIPGLASGDEQFF.

This clone occurred once. The chain joins TRBV30 to TRBJ2-7; maybe TRBD2 (6 bases). Germline V gene sequence: CDR1 GTSNPN, CDR2 SVGIG (reference sequence). V lost 0 bases to trimming and J lost 7 bases, with 13 bases between them. The CDR3 extends over 13 amino acids. The CDR3 coding sequence is TGTGCCTGGAGTGTAAACTCCCGGGGGGAGCAGTACTTC. It specifies CAWSVNSRGEQYF.

The chain is built from TRBV7-9 and TRBJ1-6; no clear D gene. The CDR3 runs to 13 residues. V dropped 1 base and J dropped 11 bases, with 9 bases sitting between them. CDR1 SEHNR and CDR2 FQNEAQ come from the germline V gene (reference sequence). This chain's CDR3 is CASSLDGGAPLHF. CDR3 DNA: TGTGCCAGCAGCTTAGATGGTGGGGCACCCCTCCACTTT.

The rearrangement joins TRBV3-1 (or the pseudogene TRBV3-2) to TRBJ1-2; no firm D call. With 2 bases removed from V and 0 bases from J, the gap between germline ends came to 25 bases. This CDR3 spans 20 amino acids. From germline, CDR1 is LGHDT and CDR2 YNNKEL (reference sequence). CDR3 sequence (DNA): TGTGCCAGCAGCCAACCACTCGCTTCGGGGAACCGACCGTCTAACTATGGCTACACCTTC. Residues: CASSQPLASGNRPSNYGYTF.

This rearrangement joins TRBV18 to TRBJ2-3; D is undetermined. From germline, CDR1 is KGHSH and CDR2 LQKENI. V lost 0 bases and J lost 11, with 12 bases in between. The CDR3 covers 13 residues. The CDR3 nucleotides are TGTGCCAGCTCACCACCGAGGCTTCAGTGGCAGTATTTT. Its translation is CASSPPRLQWQYF.

The rearrangement joins TRBV5-1 to TRBJ1-1; D uncertain. The V and J ends lost 0 bases and 1 base respectively, with 7 bases between them. This CDR3 region has 14 residues. CDR1 and CDR2 (germline): SGHRS, YFSETQ. The CDR3 DNA reads TGCGCCAGCAGCTTGGAAGTCAGGAACACTGAAGCTTTCTTT. This gives the protein CASSLEVRNTEAFF. The whole variable domain, remainder taken from reference TRBV5-1 and TRBJ1-1, is KAGVTQTPRYLIKTRGQQVTLSCSPISGHRSVSWYQQTPGQGLQFLFEYFSETQRNKGNFPGRFSGRQFSNSRSEMNVSTLELGDSALYLCASSLEVRNTEAFFGQGTRLTVV.

V is TRBV3-1 (or the pseudogene TRBV3-2) and J is TRBJ1-1; D unclear. V was cut by 2 bases and J by 4 bases, with 11 bases left in between. The germline V gene has CDR1 LGHDT and CDR2 YNNKEL (reference sequence). The CDR3 is made up of 14 amino acids. CDR3 protein: CASSQYEGVTEAFF. DNA for the CDR3: TGTGCCAGCAGCCAATACGAGGGTGTCACTGAAGCTTTCTTT.

This clone appeared a few times. The DNA for the CDR3 is TGTGCCACCAGCAGGGGAGGAGGCGATACCCCGGCCAACGTCCTGACTTTC. Protein: CATSRGGGDTPANVLTF. The chain joins TRBV15 to TRBJ2-6; the D gene is possibly TRBD2 (6 bases). In germline, CDR1 is LNHNV, CDR2 YYDKDF (reference sequence). Trimming left V 3 bases short and J 6 bases short, with 18 bases between. The CDR3 is 17 residues long.

The V gene is TRBV7-2, the J gene TRBJ1-2, with D perhaps matching TRBD1 (5 bases). Between the trimmed V and J ends, which lost 1 base and 4 bases, there was a span of 16 bases. Germline CDR1 is SGHTA and CDR2 is FQGNSA. This CDR3 is built from 16 residues. CDR3: CASSLGFLRRAYGYTF. CDR3 DNA sequence: TGTGCCAGCAGCTTAGGGTTCCTCCGCAGGGCCTATGGCTACACCTTC.

This clone was recorded once. This chain joins TRBV19 and TRBJ2-3, with 8 bases matching TRBD2. Trimming cost V 7 bases and J 4 bases; bases outside gene matches: 7. CDR3 length: 14 amino acids. Germline CDR1 is LNHDA and CDR2 is SQIVND (reference sequence). DNA for the CDR3: TGTGCCAGTAATAGCGGGGCCTACTCAGATACGCAGTATTTT. It codes for CASNSGAYSDTQYF.

CDR3 in amino acids: CASSPGQGHQPQHF. The CDR3 DNA is TGTGCCAGCAGCCCGGGACAGGGGCATCAGCCCCAGCATTTT. This sequence joins TRBV28 and TRBJ1-5; 10 bases line up with TRBD1. Germline trimming cut 6 bases from V and 5 bases from J; bases unmatched to any gene: 4. Germline lookup yields CDR1 MDHEN and CDR2 SYDVKM. The CDR3 is 14 amino acids.

The chain combines TRBV6-5 with TRBJ2-5; no clear D gene. Germline loops: CDR1 MNHEY, CDR2 SVGAGI. This CDR3 spans 11 amino acids. The V end lost 2 bases, the J end lost 5 bases, and 3 bases lay between the germline ends. The CDR3 coding sequence is TGTGCCAGCAGTTACGGGGAGACCCAGTACTTC. Translated, it gives CASSYGETQYF.

V and J are TRBV5-6 and TRBJ2-6; D gene uncertain. V was pared by 2 bases and J by 2 bases, with 8 bases between. This CDR3 comprises 15 residues. The germline V gene encodes CDR1 SGHDT and CDR2 YYEEEE. The CDR3 region is CASSLRTAGANVLTF. Here the CDR3 DNA reads TGTGCCAGCAGCTTAAGGACGGCTGGGGCCAACGTCCTGACTTTC.

The chain joins TRBV10-2 to TRBJ1-1; TRBD1 agrees at 7 bases. J was trimmed by 6 bases and V by 6 bases; bases with no gene match: 10. This CDR3 has 14 amino acids. CDR1 is WSHSY, CDR2 SAAADI, per germline. DNA for the CDR3: TGCGCCAGCAGGGACACAGGGGTTAAAGCTGAAGCTTTCTTT. Protein sequence: CASRDTGVKAEAFF.

The CDR3 DNA reads as TGTGCCAGCAGTTTTCCCCGGAACACCGGGGAGCTGTTTTTT. This encodes CASSFPRNTGELFF. The rearrangement uses TRBV28 and TRBJ2-2; no definite D call. CDR1 and CDR2 from the germline V gene are MDHEN and SYDVKM. The CDR3 is made up of 14 amino acids. V lost 3 bases and J lost 1, with 6 bases in between.

The V call is TRBV28, the J call TRBJ1-1; D not certain. This CDR3 comprises 14 residues. Looked up from germline, CDR1 is MDHEN and CDR2 is SYDVKM. Trimming cost V 4 bases and J 2 bases, with 11 bases left between them. This chain's CDR3 is CASSYGRSNTEAFF. As DNA, the CDR3 is TGTGCCAGCAGTTACGGCAGGTCCAACACTGAAGCTTTCTTT.

The J gene is TRBJ2-1, the V gene TRBV5-1; D is perhaps TRBD1 (5 bases). V lost 2 bases and J 6 bases, leaving 12 bases between the germline ends. Germline V CDR1 and CDR2: SGHRS, YFSETQ. This CDR3 has 14 amino acids. DNA of the CDR3: TGCGCCAGCAGCTTTACCGACCAGGGCAATGAGCAGTTCTTC. This translates into CASSFTDQGNEQFF.

The chain links TRBV7-3 to TRBJ2-3; no definite D call. Trimming cost V 5 bases and J 6 bases, with 12 bases left between them. The length of the CDR3 is 13 residues. CDR1 and CDR2 from the germline V gene are SGHTA and FQGTGA. In nucleotides, the CDR3 is TGTGCCAGCAGCGTGCCCTCGGAGGATACGCAGTATTTT. This gives the protein CASSVPSEDTQYF.

The gene calls are TRBV2 and TRBJ1-2, with D possibly TRBD1 on 6 matching bases. Germline V CDR1 and CDR2: SNHLY, FYNNEI. V was trimmed by 8 bases and J by 5 bases, leaving 27 bases between them. This CDR3 region has 17 residues. For the CDR3, the DNA is TGTGCCAGCGGTCTGGGGGCGGGTGTAATAACGAGTTATGGCTACACCTTC. The encoded protein is CASGLGAGVITSYGYTF.

The V and J genes are TRBV7-2 and TRBJ1-2, with TRBD1 as a possible D gene (5 bases). The CDR3 runs to 15 residues. V lost 5 bases and J lost 4, with 17 bases in between. Germline CDR1 is SGHTA and CDR2 is FQGNSA. Written as DNA, the CDR3 is TGTGCCAGCAGCCCACGAGTGGGGCAGAGCTATGGCTACACCTTC. It specifies CASSPRVGQSYGYTF.

V gene TRBV27 combines with J gene TRBJ2-7, with 10 bases lining up with TRBD2. The CDR3 has 16 amino acids. The germline gives CDR1 MNHEY, CDR2 SMNVEV (reference sequence). V was clipped by 2 bases and J by 2 bases; unmatched bases: 6. CDR3 bases: TGTGCCAGCAGTTTAGGGCCTAGCGGGGGACCCTACGAGCAGTACTTC. Protein: CASSLGPSGGPYEQYF.

The chain carries TRBV6-1 and TRBJ1-4, with D unclear. V lost 3 bases, J lost 8 bases, and 19 bases lay in between. The CDR3 covers 16 residues. CDR1 is MNHNS and CDR2 is SASEGT in the germline V gene. CDR3 amino acids: CASSDPWASVGEKLFF. As DNA, the CDR3 is TGTGCCAGCAGTGACCCTTGGGCCAGCGTGGGGGAAAAACTGTTTTTT.

The chain combines TRBV5-1 with TRBJ2-6; the D gene is possibly TRBD1 (6 bases). The V end was cut by 4 bases, the J end by 0 bases, with 17 bases between. Germline-derived CDR1 and CDR2 are SGHRS and YFSETQ. CDR3 size: 18 residues. CDR3 loop: CASSPAGTRPSGANVLTF. CDR3 DNA: TGCGCCAGCAGCCCGGCCGGGACACGCCCCTCTGGGGCCAACGTCCTGACTTTC.

Turning to this clone: Compared with germline, one end of the junction differs, possibly owing to a read error. V gene TRBV7-7 combines with J gene TRBJ2-5; 7 bases map to TRBD2. This CDR3 spans 18 amino acids. CDR1 is SSHAT and CDR2 is FNYEAQ in the germline V gene (reference sequence). CDR3 in DNA: TGTGCTAGCAGCTTAGCGAGGGTAACGGGGGGACACCAAGAGACCCAGTACTTC. Translation: CASSLARVTGGHQETQYF.

This chain links TRBV4-2 with TRBJ1-4; weak D call: TRBD1 (6 bases). Trimming shortened V by 1 base and J by 7 bases, and 19 bases separated the two germline ends. The CDR3 spans 17 residues. Per the germline V gene, CDR1 is LGHNA and CDR2 is YNFKEQ. In nucleotides, the CDR3 is TGTGCCAGCAGCCAAGGAGATGTGGCCCCGGGGGCTGAAAAACTGTTTTTT. Residues: CASSQGDVAPGAEKLFF.

This clone was observed a handful of times. The chain carries TRBV6-5 and TRBJ2-2; D gene unclear. The CDR3 spans 13 residues. From germline, CDR1 is MNHEY and CDR2 SVGAGI. V was shortened by 6 bases and J by 6 bases, with 11 bases between the two germline ends. CDR3 nucleotide sequence: TGTGCCAGCAGCCCCCTGTTTCCCGGGGAGCTGTTTTTT. This translates into CASSPLFPGELFF.